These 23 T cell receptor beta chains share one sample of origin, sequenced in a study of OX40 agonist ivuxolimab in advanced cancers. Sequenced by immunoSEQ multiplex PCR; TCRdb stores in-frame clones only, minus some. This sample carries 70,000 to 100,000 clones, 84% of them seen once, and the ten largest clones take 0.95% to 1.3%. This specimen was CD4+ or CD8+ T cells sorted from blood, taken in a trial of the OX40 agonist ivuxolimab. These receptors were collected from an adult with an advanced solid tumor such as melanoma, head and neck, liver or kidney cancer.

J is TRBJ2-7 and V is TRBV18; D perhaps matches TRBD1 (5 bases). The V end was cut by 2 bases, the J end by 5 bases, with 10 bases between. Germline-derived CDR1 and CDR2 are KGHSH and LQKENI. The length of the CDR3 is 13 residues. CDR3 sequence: CASSPRQWHEQYV. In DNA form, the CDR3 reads TGTGCCAGCTCACCAAGACAGTGGCACGAGCAGTACGTC.

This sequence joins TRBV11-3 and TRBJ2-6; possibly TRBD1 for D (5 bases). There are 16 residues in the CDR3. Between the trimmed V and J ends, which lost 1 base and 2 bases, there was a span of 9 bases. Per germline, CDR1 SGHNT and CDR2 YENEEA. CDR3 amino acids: CASSLAGRAGANVLTF. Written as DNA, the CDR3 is TGTGCCAGCAGCTTAGCGGGCAGGGCTGGGGCCAACGTCCTGACTTTC.

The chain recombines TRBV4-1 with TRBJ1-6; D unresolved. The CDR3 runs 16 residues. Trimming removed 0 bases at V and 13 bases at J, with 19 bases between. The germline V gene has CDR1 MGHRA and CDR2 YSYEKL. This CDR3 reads CASSQDPGSIMAPLHF. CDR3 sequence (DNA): TGCGCCAGCAGCCAAGATCCGGGGTCCATAATGGCGCCCCTCCACTTT.

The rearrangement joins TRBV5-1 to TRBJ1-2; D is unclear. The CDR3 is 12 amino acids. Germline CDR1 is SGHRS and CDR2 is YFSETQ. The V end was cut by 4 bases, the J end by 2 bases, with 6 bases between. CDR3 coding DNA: TGCGCCAGCAGCGGGGAGAACTATGGCTACACCTTC. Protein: CASSGENYGYTF. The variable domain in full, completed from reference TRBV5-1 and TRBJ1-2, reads KAGVTQTPRYLIKTRGQQVTLSCSPISGHRSVSWYQQTPGQGLQFLFEYFSETQRNKGNFPGRFSGRQFSNSRSEMNVSTLELGDSALYLCASSGENYGYTFGSGTRLTVV.

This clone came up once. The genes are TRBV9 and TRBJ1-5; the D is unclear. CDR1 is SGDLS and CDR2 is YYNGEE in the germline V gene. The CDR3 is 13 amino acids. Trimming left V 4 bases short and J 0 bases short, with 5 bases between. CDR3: CASSKDSNQPQHF. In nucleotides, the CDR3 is TGTGCCAGCAGCAAGGATAGCAATCAGCCCCAGCATTTT.

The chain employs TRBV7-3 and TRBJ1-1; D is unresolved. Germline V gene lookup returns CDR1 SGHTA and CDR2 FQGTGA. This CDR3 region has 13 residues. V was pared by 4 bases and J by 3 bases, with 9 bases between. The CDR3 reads CASSSSPDTEAFF. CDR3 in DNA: TGTGCCAGCAGCTCCAGCCCAGACACTGAAGCTTTCTTT.

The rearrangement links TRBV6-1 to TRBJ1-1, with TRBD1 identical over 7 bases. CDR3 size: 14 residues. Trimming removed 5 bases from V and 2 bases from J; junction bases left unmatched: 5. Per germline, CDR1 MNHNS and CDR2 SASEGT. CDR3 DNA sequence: TGTGCCAGCAGTAAGCGGGACAGAAACACTGAAGCTTTCTTT. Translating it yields CASSKRDRNTEAFF.

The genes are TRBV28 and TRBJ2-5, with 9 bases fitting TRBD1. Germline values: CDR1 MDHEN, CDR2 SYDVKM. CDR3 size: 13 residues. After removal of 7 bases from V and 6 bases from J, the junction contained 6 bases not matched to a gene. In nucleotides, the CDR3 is TGTGCCAGCATCGGGACAGGGTGGCAGACCCAGTACTTC. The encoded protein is CASIGTGWQTQYF.

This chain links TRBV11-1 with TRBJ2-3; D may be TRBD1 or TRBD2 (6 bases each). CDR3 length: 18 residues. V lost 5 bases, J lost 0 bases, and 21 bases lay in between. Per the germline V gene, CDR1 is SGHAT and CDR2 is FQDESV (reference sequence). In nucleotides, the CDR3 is TGTGCCAGCAGCCGACAGTGGGGGGCCATTCCTAGCACAGATACGCAGTATTTT. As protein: CASSRQWGAIPSTDTQYF.

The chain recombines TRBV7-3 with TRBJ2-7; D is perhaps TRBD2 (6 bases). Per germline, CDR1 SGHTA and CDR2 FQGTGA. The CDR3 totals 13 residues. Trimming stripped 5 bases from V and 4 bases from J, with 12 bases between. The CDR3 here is CASSPGSAYEQYF. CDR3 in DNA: TGTGCCAGCAGCCCCGGGAGTGCGTACGAGCAGTACTTC. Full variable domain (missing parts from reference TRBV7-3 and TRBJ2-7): GAGVSQTPSNKVTEKGKYVELRCDPISGHTALYWYRQSLGQGPEFLIYFQGTGAADDSGLPNDRFFAVRPEGSVSTLKIQRTERGDSAVYLCASSPGSAYEQYFGPGTRLTVT.

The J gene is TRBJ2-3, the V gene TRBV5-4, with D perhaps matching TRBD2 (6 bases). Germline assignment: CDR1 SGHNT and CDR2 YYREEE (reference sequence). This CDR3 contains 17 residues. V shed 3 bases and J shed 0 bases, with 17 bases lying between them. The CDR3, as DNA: TGTGCCAGCAGCTCTGGCGGGACCTTAACTAGCACAGATACGCAGTATTTT. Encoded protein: CASSSGGTLTSTDTQYF.

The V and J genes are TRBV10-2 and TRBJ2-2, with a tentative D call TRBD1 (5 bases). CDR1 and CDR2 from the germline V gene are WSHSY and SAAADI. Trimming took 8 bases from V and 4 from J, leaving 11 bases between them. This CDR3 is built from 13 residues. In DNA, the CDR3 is TGCGCCAGCCGGACCCAGGGCACCGGGGAGCTGTTTTTT. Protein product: CASRTQGTGELFF.

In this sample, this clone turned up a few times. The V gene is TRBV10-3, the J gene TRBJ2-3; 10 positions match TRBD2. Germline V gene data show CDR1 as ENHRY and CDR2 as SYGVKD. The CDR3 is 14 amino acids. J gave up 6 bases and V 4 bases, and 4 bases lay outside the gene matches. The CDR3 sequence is CAISVSSGGDTQYF. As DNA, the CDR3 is TGTGCCATCAGTGTATCTAGCGGGGGCGATACGCAGTATTTT.

The CDR3 sequence is CASSQDLTSGGPTDTQYF. CDR3 bases: TGCGCCAGCAGCCAAGACCTGACTAGCGGGGGTCCCACAGATACGCAGTATTTT. The chain joins TRBV4-3 to TRBJ2-3; 12 nucleotides line up with TRBD2. V was clipped by 0 bases and J by 2 bases; unmatched bases: 6. Germline loops: CDR1 LGHNA, CDR2 YSLEER. This CDR3 is built from 18 residues.

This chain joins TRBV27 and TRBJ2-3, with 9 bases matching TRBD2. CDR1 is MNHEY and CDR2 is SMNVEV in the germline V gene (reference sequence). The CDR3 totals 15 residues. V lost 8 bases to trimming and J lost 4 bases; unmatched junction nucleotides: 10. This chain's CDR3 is CASRAGGSVPDTQYF. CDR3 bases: TGTGCCAGCCGGGCGGGGGGGTCTGTCCCAGATACGCAGTATTTT.

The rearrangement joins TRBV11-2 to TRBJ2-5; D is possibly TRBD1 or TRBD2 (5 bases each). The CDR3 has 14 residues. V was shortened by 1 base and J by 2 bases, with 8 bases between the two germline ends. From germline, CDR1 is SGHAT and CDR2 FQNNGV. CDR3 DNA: TGTGCCAGCAGCTTAGGGGGGTTACAAGAGACCCAGTACTTC. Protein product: CASSLGGLQETQYF.

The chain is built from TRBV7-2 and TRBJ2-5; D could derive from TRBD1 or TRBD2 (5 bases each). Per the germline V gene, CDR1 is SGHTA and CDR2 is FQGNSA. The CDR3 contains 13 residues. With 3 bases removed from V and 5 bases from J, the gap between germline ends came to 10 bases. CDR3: CASSFLGPETQYF. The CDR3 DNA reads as TGTGCCAGCAGCTTCTTGGGACCGGAGACCCAGTACTTC.

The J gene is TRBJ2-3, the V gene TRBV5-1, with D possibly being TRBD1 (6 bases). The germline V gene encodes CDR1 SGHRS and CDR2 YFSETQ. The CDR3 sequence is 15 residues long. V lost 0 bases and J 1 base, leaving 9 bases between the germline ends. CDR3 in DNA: TGCGCCAGCAGCTTGGCGGCAGGGGGCACAGATACGCAGTATTTT. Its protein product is CASSLAAGGTDTQYF.

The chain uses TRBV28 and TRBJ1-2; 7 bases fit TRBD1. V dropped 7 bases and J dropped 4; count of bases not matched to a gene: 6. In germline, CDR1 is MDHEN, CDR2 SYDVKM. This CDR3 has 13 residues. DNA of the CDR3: TGTGCCAGCACTAGACAGGGACCCTATGGCTACACCTTC. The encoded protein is CASTRQGPYGYTF.

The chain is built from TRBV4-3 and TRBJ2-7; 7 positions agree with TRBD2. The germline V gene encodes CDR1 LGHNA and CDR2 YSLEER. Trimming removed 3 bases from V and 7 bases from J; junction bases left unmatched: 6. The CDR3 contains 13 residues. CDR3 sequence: CASSQGGGGEQYF. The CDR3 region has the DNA TGCGCCAGCAGCCAGGGGGGGGGTGGAGAGCAGTACTTC.

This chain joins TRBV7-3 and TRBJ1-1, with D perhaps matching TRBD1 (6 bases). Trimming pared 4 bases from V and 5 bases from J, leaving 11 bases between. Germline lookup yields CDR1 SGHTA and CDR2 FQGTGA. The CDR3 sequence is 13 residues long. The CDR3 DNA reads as TGTGCCAGCAGCTCAAACAGGGATACTGAAGCTTTCTTT. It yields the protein CASSSNRDTEAFF.

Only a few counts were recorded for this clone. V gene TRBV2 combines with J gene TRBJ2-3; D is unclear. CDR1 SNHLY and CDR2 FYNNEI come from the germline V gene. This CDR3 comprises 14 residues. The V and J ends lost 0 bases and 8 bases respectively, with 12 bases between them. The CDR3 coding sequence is TGTGCCAGCAGTGAAGCTAGTATCGCGCGTACGCAGTATTTT. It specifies CASSEASIARTQYF.

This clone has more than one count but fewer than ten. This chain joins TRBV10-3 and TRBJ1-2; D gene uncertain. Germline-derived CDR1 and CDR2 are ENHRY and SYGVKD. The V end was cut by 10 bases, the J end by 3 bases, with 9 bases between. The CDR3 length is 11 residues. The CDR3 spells CATKDYYGYTF. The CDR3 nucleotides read TGTGCCACCAAAGACTACTATGGCTACACCTTC.